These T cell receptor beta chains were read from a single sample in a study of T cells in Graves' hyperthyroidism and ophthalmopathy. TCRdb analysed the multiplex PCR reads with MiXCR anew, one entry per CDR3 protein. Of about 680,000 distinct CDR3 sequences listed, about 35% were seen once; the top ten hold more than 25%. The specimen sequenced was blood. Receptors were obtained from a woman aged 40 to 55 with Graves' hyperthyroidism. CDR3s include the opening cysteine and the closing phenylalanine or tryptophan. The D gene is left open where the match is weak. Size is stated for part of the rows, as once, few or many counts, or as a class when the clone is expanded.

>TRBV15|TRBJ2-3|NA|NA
CATSSLWGDTQYF
TGTGCCACCAGCTCCCTGTGGGGAGATACGCAGTATTTT
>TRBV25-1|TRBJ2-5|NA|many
CASSETEYGGETQYF
TGTGCCAGCAGTGAAACCGAATATGGGGGAGAGACCCAGTACTTC
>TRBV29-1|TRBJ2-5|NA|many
CSVGHQETQYF
TGCAGCGTTGGCCACCAAGAGACCCAGTACTTC
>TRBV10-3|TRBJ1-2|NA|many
CAINGGGSDGYTF
TGTGCCATCAACGGGGGGGGCTCGGATGGCTACACCTTC
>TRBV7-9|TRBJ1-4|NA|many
CASSSTSNEKLFF
TGTGCCAGCAGCTCCACTTCTAATGAAAAACTGTTTTTT
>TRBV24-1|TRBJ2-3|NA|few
CATGGEHLTDTQYF
TGTGCCACAGGCGGGGAACATCTGACAGATACGCAGTATTTT
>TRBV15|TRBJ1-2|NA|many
CATSRDTGLYYGYTF
TGTGCCACCAGCAGAGATACAGGCCTCTACTATGGCTACACCTTC
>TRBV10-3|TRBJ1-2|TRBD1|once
CAIRGQGTATF
TGTGCCATCAGGGGACAGGGTACGGCCACCTTC
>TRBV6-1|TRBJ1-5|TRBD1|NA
CASTQLSRSETGKSQPQHF
TGTGCCAGCACCCAACTTTCCCGATCCGAGACAGGGAAAAGTCAGCCCCAGCATTTT
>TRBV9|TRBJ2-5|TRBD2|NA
CASSPSRLAVQETQYF
TGTGCCAGCTCACCCTCGCGTCTAGCGGTACAAGAGACCCAGTACTTC
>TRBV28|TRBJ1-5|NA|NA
CASSEPMGNQPQHF
TGTGCCAGCAGCGAACCTATGGGCAATCAGCCCCAGCATTTT
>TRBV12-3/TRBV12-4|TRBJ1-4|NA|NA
CASGDQTEKLFF
TGTGCCAGCGGGGACCAAACTGAAAAACTGTTTTTT
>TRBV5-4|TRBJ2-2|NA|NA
CASSQGARRGTGELFF
TGCGCCAGCAGCCAAGGTGCCCGAAGGGGCACCGGGGAGCTGTTTTTT
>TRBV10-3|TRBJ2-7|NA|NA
CASSEVAAYEQYF
TGTGCCAGCAGTGAAGTCGCCGCCTACGAGCAGTACTTC
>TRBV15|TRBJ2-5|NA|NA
CATSSFQTGETQYF
TGTGCCACCAGCAGCTTCCAGACTGGGGAGACCCAGTACTTC
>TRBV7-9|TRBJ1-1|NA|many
CASRSGGGGTEAFF
TGTGCCAGCAGAAGTGGAGGGGGTGGTACTGAAGCTTTCTTT
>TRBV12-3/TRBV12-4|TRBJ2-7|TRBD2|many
CASRRTSGTYEQYF
TGTGCCAGCAGGAGGACTAGCGGAACCTACGAGCAGTACTTC
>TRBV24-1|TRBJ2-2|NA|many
CATSPLRRGDTGELFF
TGTGCCACCAGTCCCTTGCGGAGGGGAGACACCGGGGAGCTGTTTTTT
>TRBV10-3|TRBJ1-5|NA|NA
CADSNQPQHF
TGTGCCGATAGCAATCAGCCCCAGCATTTT
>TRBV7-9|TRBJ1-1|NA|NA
CASSWNRVGAFF
TGTGCCAGCAGCTGGAACAGGGTGGGAGCTTTCTTT
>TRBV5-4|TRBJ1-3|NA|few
CASSPPTGDTIYF
TGTGCCAGCAGCCCCCCGACGGGGGACACCATATATTTT
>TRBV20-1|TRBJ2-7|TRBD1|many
CSAVGRDRGSYEQYF
TGCAGTGCCGTGGGGCGGGACAGGGGCTCCTACGAGCAGTACTTC
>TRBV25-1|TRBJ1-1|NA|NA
CASSLGKGDAEAFF
TGTGCCAGCTCACTTGGGAAAGGGGACGCTGAAGCTTTCTTT
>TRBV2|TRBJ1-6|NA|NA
CASSPPGPSEFHF
TGTGCCAGCAGTCCTCCAGGACCCTCAGAATTCCACTTT
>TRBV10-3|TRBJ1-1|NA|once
CAISEGDRGAEAFF
TGTGCCATCAGTGAGGGGGACCGGGGAGCTGAAGCTTTCTTT
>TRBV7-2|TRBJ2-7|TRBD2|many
CASSYGLAVYEQYF
TGTGCCAGCAGCTACGGACTAGCGGTCTACGAGCAGTACTTC
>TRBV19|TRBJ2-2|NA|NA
CASSMGPRGLAGELFF
TGTGCCAGTAGTATGGGACCGAGGGGCTTGGCCGGGGAGCTGTTTTTT
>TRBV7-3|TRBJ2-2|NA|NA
CASSLWGATGELFF
TGTGCCAGCAGTTTATGGGGAGCCACCGGGGAGCTGTTTTTT
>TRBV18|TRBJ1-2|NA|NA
CASSPNREANYGYTF
TGTGCCAGCTCACCTAACAGGGAAGCTAACTATGGCTACACCTTC
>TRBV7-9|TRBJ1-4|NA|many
CASSPEVGEKLFF
TGTGCCAGCAGCCCAGAGGTTGGGGAAAAACTGTTTTTT
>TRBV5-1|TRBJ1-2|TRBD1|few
CASSWGQSPYGYTF
TGTGCCAGCAGCTGGGGACAGAGCCCGTATGGCTACACCTTC
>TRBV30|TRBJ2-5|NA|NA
CAWSGETQYF
TGTGCCTGGAGTGGGGAGACCCAGTACTTC
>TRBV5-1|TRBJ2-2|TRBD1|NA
CASRPSGTGNTGELFF
TGCGCCAGCAGGCCCTCCGGGACAGGCAACACCGGGGAGCTGTTTTTT
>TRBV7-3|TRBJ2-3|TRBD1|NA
CAWTGGPDTQYF
TGTGCCTGGACAGGGGGACCAGATACGCAGTATTTT
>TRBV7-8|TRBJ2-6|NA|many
CASRPGSGANVLTF
TGTGCCAGTCGCCCGGGCTCTGGGGCCAACGTCCTGACTTTC
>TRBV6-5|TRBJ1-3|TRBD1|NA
CASSYTGDSGNTIYF
TGTGCCAGCAGTTACACAGGGGACTCTGGAAACACCATATATTTT
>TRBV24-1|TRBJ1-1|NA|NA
CATSGGGNTEAFF
TGTGCCACCAGTGGTGGCGGGAACACTGAAGCTTTCTTT
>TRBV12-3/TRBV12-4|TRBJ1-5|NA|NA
CASSARLGVNQPQHF
TGTGCCAGCAGTGCGCGTTTGGGGGTCAATCAGCCCCAGCATTTT
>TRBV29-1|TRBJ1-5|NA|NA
CSQGGGVTQPQHF
TGCAGCCAAGGTGGCGGGGTGACTCAGCCCCAGCATTTT